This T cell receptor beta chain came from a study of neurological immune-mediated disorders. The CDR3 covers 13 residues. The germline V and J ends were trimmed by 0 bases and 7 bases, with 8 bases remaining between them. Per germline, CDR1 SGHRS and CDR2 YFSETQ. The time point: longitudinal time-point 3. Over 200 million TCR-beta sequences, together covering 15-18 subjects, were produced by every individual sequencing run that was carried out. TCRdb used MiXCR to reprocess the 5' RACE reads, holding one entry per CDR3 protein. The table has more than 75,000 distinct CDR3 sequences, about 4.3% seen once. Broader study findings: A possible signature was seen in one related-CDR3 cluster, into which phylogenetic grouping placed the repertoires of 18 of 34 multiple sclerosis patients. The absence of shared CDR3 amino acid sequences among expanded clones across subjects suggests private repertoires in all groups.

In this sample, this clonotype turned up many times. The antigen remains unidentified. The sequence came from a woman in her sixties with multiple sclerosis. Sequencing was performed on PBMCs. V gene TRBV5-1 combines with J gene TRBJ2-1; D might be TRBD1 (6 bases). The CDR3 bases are TGCGCCAGCAGCTTGGTAGGGGGAAATGAGCAGTTCTTC. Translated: CASSLVGGNEQFF.